The 22 T cell receptor beta chains below all came from one sample that was sequenced in a study of molecular identifiers for immune sequencing clone quantification. Each CDR3 protein gets one entry after TCRdb re-called the PCR reads with MiXCR. Found here are 45,000 to 65,000 distinct CDR3 sequences, 25% of them singletons; the top ten hold around 1.8%. Specimen: naive CD8+ T cells from blood, with Jurkat cell RNA spiked in. Subset in this sample: FACS-sorted CD8+CD4-CCR7+CD45RA+ naive T cells. Every receptor here comes from a human donor in good health. Some libraries in this study had Jurkat cell RNA spiked in.

This clonotype has at least ten counts. The chain employs TRBV12-3 or TRBV12-4 and TRBJ1-1, with a possible D match to TRBD1 (5 bases). V lost 4 bases and J 10 bases, leaving 13 bases between the germline ends. This CDR3 contains 12 residues. CDR3 amino acids: CASSSLTAGAFF. The CDR3 DNA follows: TGTGCCAGCAGTTCCCTGACAGCGGGAGCTTTCTTT.

In its sample, this clonotype was seen many times. This chain uses TRBV19 with TRBJ1-5, with a tentative D call TRBD1 (5 bases). The germline V and J ends were trimmed by 3 bases and 5 bases, with 8 bases remaining between them. This CDR3 has 13 amino acids. Germline V CDR1 and CDR2: LNHDA, SQIVND (reference sequence). The CDR3 sequence: CASSIGADQPQHF. The DNA of the CDR3 is TGTGCCAGTAGTATTGGGGCCGATCAGCCCCAGCATTTT.

On this clonotype itself: This may stem from a read error, because a much larger clone lies one nucleotide away. The genes are TRBV20-1 and TRBJ2-2; 9 bases agree with TRBD1. The germline gives CDR1 DFQATT, CDR2 SNEGSKA (reference sequence). This CDR3 is 15 amino acids long. CDR3 residues: CCARDRQGDAGELFF. Written as DNA, the CDR3 is TGCTGTGCTAGAGATCGACAGGGGGATGCCGGGGAGCTGTTTTTT.

This clonotype came up many times. V and J are TRBV6-5 and TRBJ2-7, with 13 bases aligning to TRBD2. Trimming at V came to 2 bases and at J to 6 bases, leaving 1 base not matched to a gene. The germline V gene encodes CDR1 MNHEY and CDR2 SVGAGI. The CDR3 sequence is 14 residues long. The CDR3 DNA reads as TGTGCCAGCAGTTACGGGACTAGCGGGGCCGAGCAGTACTTC. It specifies CASSYGTSGAEQYF.

This clonotype was seen repeatedly, ten times or more. The CDR3 region is CASSPRRGSIYNEQFF. The CDR3 DNA sequence: TGTGCCAGCAGCCCTAGGAGGGGCTCCATCTACAATGAGCAGTTCTTC. V is TRBV11-2 and J is TRBJ2-1, with TRBD2 as a possible D gene (6 bases). CDR1 is SGHAT and CDR2 is FQNNGV in the germline V gene. Trimming cost V 5 bases and J 3 bases, with 17 bases left between them. This CDR3 is 16 amino acids long.

This clonotype has at least ten counts. The chain is built from TRBV28 and TRBJ2-3, with D tentatively TRBD1 (6 bases). The germline V gene has CDR1 MDHEN and CDR2 SYDVKM. The length of the CDR3 is 15 residues. The germline V and J ends were trimmed by 8 bases and 0 bases, with 15 bases remaining between them. The CDR3 DNA sequence: TGTGCCAGCGGCCTGAGGGGGTTAAGCACAGATACGCAGTATTTT. Its protein product is CASGLRGLSTDTQYF.

This clonotype appeared a few times. Just one base apart from a much larger clone, this may be a read error. V and J are TRBV13 and TRBJ1-1; D possibly corresponds to TRBD1 (5 bases). The CDR3 contains 12 residues. CDR1 is PRHDT and CDR2 is FYEKMQ in the germline V gene (reference sequence). The CDR3 region has the DNA TGTGCCAGCAGCCGATGGGGCACTGGAGCTTTCTTT. This translates into CASSRWGTGAFF.

This clonotype was counted many times. The genes are TRBV4-3 and TRBJ2-7, with no clear D. Germline V gene data show CDR1 as LGHNA and CDR2 as YSLEER. The CDR3 is 14 residues long. V was cut by 0 bases and J by 2 bases, with 8 bases left in between. CDR3 nucleotides: TGCGCCAGCAGCCAAGATACGGGTACCTACGAGCAGTACTTC. The encoded protein is CASSQDTGTYEQYF.

Ten or more counts support this clonotype. The chain couples TRBV30 to TRBJ2-1; D remains ambiguous. The CDR3 extends over 12 amino acids. V lost 4 bases and J 8 bases, leaving 12 bases between the germline ends. Germline CDR1 reads GTSNPN; CDR2 reads SVGIG (reference sequence). CDR3 amino acids: CAWIVAIDEQFF. The CDR3 coding sequence is TGTGCCTGGATTGTTGCAATAGATGAGCAGTTCTTC.

This clonotype has at least ten counts. The chain couples TRBV7-9 to TRBJ2-7; 7 bases are a match to TRBD1. From germline, CDR1 is SEHNR and CDR2 FQNEAQ (reference sequence). The CDR3 consists of 16 residues. V dropped 4 bases and J dropped 1; count of bases not matched to a gene: 10. CDR3 nucleotides: TGTGCCAGCAGCTCCCCGAGGCAGGGGGAATCCTACGAGCAGTACTTC. This gives the protein CASSSPRQGESYEQYF.

This clonotype was picked up many times. V usage is TRBV9 and J usage is TRBJ1-4, with TRBD1 identical over 8 bases. Germline lookup yields CDR1 SGDLS and CDR2 YYNGEE. After removal of 4 bases from V and 8 bases from J, the junction contained 10 bases not matched to a gene. The CDR3 is 15 residues long. The CDR3 loop reads CASSFMTGESEKLFF. The CDR3 DNA is TGTGCCAGCAGCTTCATGACAGGGGAGTCAGAAAAACTGTTTTTT.

The chain has TRBV6-2 or TRBV6-3 and TRBJ1-5; D gene unclear. V was shortened by 7 bases and J by 0 bases, with 13 bases between the two germline ends. Germline CDR1 is MNHEY and CDR2 is SVGEGT. The CDR3 spans 15 residues. CDR3 in DNA: TGTGCCAGCATTTTATGGGAGCATAGCAATCAGCCCCAGCATTTT. Amino acids: CASILWEHSNQPQHF.

Details on this clonotype: This may come from a read error, since a much larger clone is one base off. Here the CDR3 omits its conserved ending phenylalanine or tryptophan, so a read error is the likely source. V gene TRBV5-6 combines with J gene TRBJ1-1, with D tentatively TRBD1 (5 bases). Between the trimmed V and J ends, which lost 6 bases and 3 bases, there was a span of 18 bases. This CDR3 spans 15 amino acids. Germline V gene sequence: CDR1 SGHDT, CDR2 YYEEEE. CDR3 residues: CASIGSGRVDTEAFY. CDR3 bases: TGTGCCAGCATCGGGAGTGGCAGGGTCGACACTGAAGCTTTCTAT.

Of note for this clonotype: Because the CDR3 is missing its conserved closing phenylalanine or tryptophan, this is likely a read error. The rearrangement uses TRBV20-1 and TRBJ2-5, with D possibly being TRBD1 or TRBD2 (6 bases each). V gave up 2 bases and J gave up 4 bases, with 26 bases separating them. Germline CDR1 and CDR2: DFQATT and SNEGSKA (reference sequence). The CDR3 has 18 amino acids. The CDR3 sequence is CSARNWGDIQFVGETQYS. CDR3 nucleotides: TGCAGTGCTAGAAATTGGGGGGACATTCAATTCGTTGGAGAGACCCAGTACTCC.

Concerning this clonotype itself: A much larger clone lies one base from this, so it may be a read error. The chain has TRBV6-2 or TRBV6-3 and TRBJ1-1, with a tentative D call TRBD1 (5 bases). The CDR3 is 15 amino acids. Germline V lookup: CDR1 MNHEY, CDR2 SVGEGT. The CDR3 sequence: CASSRATEMNTVAFF. CDR3 DNA sequence: TGTGCCAGCAGTAGGGCGACAGAGATGAACACTGTAGCTTTCTTT.

This clonotype was seen repeatedly, ten times or more. The chain employs TRBV7-9 and TRBJ2-7; D unclear. The CDR3 is made up of 13 amino acids. Germline CDR1 and CDR2: SEHNR and FQNEAQ (reference sequence). V shed 5 bases and J shed 2 bases, with 10 bases lying between them. The CDR3 sequence: CASSPWSTYEQYF. For the CDR3, the DNA is TGTGCCAGCAGCCCCTGGAGTACCTACGAGCAGTACTTC.

This clonotype was detected a few times. The chain uses TRBV7-8 and TRBJ2-5, with 7 bases fitting TRBD1. Germline CDR1 reads SGHVS; CDR2 reads FQNEAQ. The CDR3 has 16 residues. V lost 5 bases to trimming and J lost 5 bases; unmatched junction nucleotides: 14. As DNA, the CDR3 is TGTGCCAGCAGCACAAAGACAGGGCGGGCCCTGGAGACCCAGTACTTC. This encodes CASSTKTGRALETQYF.

This clonotype was observed many times. The chain combines TRBV28 with TRBJ2-5; a possible D gene is TRBD2 (6 bases). V was shortened by 6 bases and J by 0 bases, with 20 bases between the two germline ends. The germline CDR1 and CDR2 sequences are MDHEN and SYDVKM. This CDR3 spans 17 amino acids. CDR3 sequence reads: CASSITLIAADQETQYF. CDR3 sequence (DNA): TGTGCCAGCAGCATCACATTGATAGCGGCAGACCAAGAGACCCAGTACTTC.

To note about this clonotype: A read error may be the cause here, since a much bigger clone is one base away. V usage is TRBV7-6 and J usage is TRBJ2-3, with D maybe TRBD2 (6 bases). CDR1 and CDR2 (germline): SGHVS, FNYEAQ. The CDR3 is 14 amino acids. The CDR3 sequence: CTSSLGGGTDTQYF. CDR3 nucleotides: TGTACCAGCAGCTTAGGCGGGGGCACAGATACGCAGTATTTT.

This clonotype was picked up a small number of times. The chain carries TRBV19 and TRBJ2-2, with 9 bases identical to TRBD1. Germline values: CDR1 LNHDA, CDR2 SQIVND (reference sequence). The CDR3 covers 14 residues. V dropped 1 base and J dropped 6; count of bases not matched to a gene: 0. In nucleotides, the CDR3 is TGTGCCAGTAGTATAGGACAGGGGGCCGGGGAGCTGTTTTTT. This encodes CASSIGQGAGELFF.

This sequence joins TRBV7-6 and TRBJ2-5, with D possibly called TRBD1 or TRBD2 (6 bases each). V shed 5 bases and J shed 1 base, with 20 bases lying between them. Germline assignment: CDR1 SGHVS and CDR2 FNYEAQ. The CDR3 has 17 amino acids. CDR3 coding DNA: TGTGCCAGCAGCCCCCCAACGGGGGCCCACCTCCAAGAGACCCAGTACTTC. Translation gives CASSPPTGAHLQETQYF.

Remarks on this clonotype: It may be a read error: a sequence one base away is much more abundant. This chain joins TRBV5-6 and TRBJ2-2; the match to TRBD1 covers 9 bases. Germline CDR1 and CDR2: SGHDT and YYEEEE. This CDR3 region has 15 residues. The CDR3 DNA follows: TGTGCCAGCAGCTGGGGACAGGGTTATACCGGGGAGCTGATTTTT. Its protein is CASSWGQGYTGELIF.